This T cell receptor beta chain was documented in a study of blood T cells in healthy people across ages. Study at large: Capture by template switching was about one barcoded beta molecule per two T cells.

Alongside a J-beta primer mix, a sample-barcoded 5' primer served in a second PCR lasting about 7 to 11 cycles. Each CDR3 protein gets one entry after TCRdb re-called the 5' RACE reads with MiXCR. The sample holds 1,800,000 or so distinct CDR3 sequences, approximately 40% seen once. Broader study findings: Higher diversity, along with more naive CD4+ cells, distinguished long-lived donors from aged donors. Older individuals had lower TCR beta diversity per million T cells (the decline was roughly linear).

Isolated PBMCs totaled at least 6.5 million in each sample. V was pared by 4 bases and J by 4 bases, with 7 bases of the junction left unmatched. The CDR3 has 16 amino acids. Germline loops: CDR1 LGHDT, CDR2 YNNKEL (reference sequence). Remarks on this clonotype: Its target is not known.

The TCR sequence derives from a human donor in good health. The specimen was blood. The genes are TRBV3-1 and TRBJ2-5; TRBD2 matches at 12 bases. CDR3: CASSLLAGGRRETQYF. The CDR3 nucleotides read TGTGCCAGCAGCCTTCTAGCGGGGGGGAGACGAGAGACCCAGTACTTC.